These T cell receptor beta chains were read from a single sample in a study of T cell clones after liver transplantation. Profiled with immunoSEQ multiplex PCR; TCRdb holds only in-frame clones, not every one. The sample contains approximately 51,000 clones, 55% to 75% of which appear only once. The sequencing here drew on CD4+ T cells from blood, taken less than 70 months after liver transplant. All receptors come from a human patient who received a liver transplant. Some T cells here may be from the graft donor. CDR3s include the opening cysteine and the closing phenylalanine or tryptophan. The D gene is left open where the match is weak. Size is stated for part of the rows, as once, few or many counts, or as a class when the clone is expanded.

abundance	v_gene	len	d_gene	j_gene	CDR3nt	CDR3aa
.	TRBV7-9	13	.	TRBJ1-2	TGTGCCAGCAGCTTACATCGGGACGGCCAACTATCCTTC	CASSLHRDGQLSF
few	TRBV6-1	15	TRBD2	TRBJ2-5	TGTGCCAGCAGTGAAGCTAGGACTAGGAAAGAGACCCAGTACTTC	CASSEARTRKETQYF
.	TRBV7-7	13	.	TRBJ2-1	TGTGCTAGCAGCAACCCGAGGGATAATGAGCAGTTCTTC	CASSNPRDNEQFF
.	TRBV7-3	15	.	TRBJ2-2	TGTGCCAGCAGCTTAGGGGACCGGGGTCCGGGGGAGCTGTTTTTT	CASSLGDRGPGELFF
.	TRBV4-2	16	TRBD1	TRBJ1-4	TGTGCCAGCAGCCAATCCCAGGGGGCGGGGGATGAAAAACTGTTTTTT	CASSQSQGAGDEKLFF
.	TRBV9	14	.	TRBJ1-4	TGTGCCAGCAGCGTAGGGCAGGGTAGTGAAAAACTGTTTTTT	CASSVGQGSEKLFF
.	TRBV5-4	18	TRBD2	TRBJ2-5	TGTGCCAGCAGTCCCACGATCGTTGGACTAGCGGGGGGAGTGACCCAGTACTTC	CASSPTIVGLAGGVTQYF
.	TRBV28	15	.	TRBJ2-7	TGTGCCAGCACCGAACCCGGGACCGTTTCCTACGAGCAGTACTTC	CASTEPGTVSYEQYF
.	TRBV5-1	14	.	TRBJ1-2	TGCGCCAGCAGCCCGGGGACGGAGGGCTATGGCTACACCTTC	CASSPGTEGYGYTF
.	TRBV7-2	14	.	TRBJ2-2	TGTGCCAGCAGCACCCGACCCGACCCCGGGGAGCTGTTTTTT	CASSTRPDPGELFF
.	TRBV7-6	14	.	TRBJ1-4	TGTGCCAGCAGCGTCGGAGGTACTAATGAAAAACTGTTTTTT	CASSVGGTNEKLFF
.	TRBV10-1	14	.	TRBJ1-6	TGCGCCAGCAGTGCCCGAACAGCTAATTCACCCCTCCACTTT	CASSARTANSPLHF
.	TRBV6-4	15	.	TRBJ1-6	TGTGCCAGCAGTGAATCGGGACAAGAAAATTCACCCCTCCACTTT	CASSESGQENSPLHF
.	TRBV2	20	TRBD2	TRBJ2-7	TGTGCCAGCAGCTCTATACCGGGGCTAGCGGGGGGGAAGGGGTCCTACGAGCAGTACTTC	CASSSIPGLAGGKGSYEQYF
.	TRBV15	13	.	TRBJ2-7	TGTGCCACCAGCAGAGAAGATCAGTCCGAGCAGTACTTC	CATSREDQSEQYF
.	TRBV6-6	14	TRBD1	TRBJ1-6	TGTGCCAGCACCACGGGACAGGGGAGGAAACCCCCCCACTTT	CASTTGQGRKPPHF
few	TRBV6-5	14	.	TRBJ1-2	TGTGCCAGCAAGGTGGCGGCAGGTGACTATGGCTACACCTTC	CASKVAAGDYGYTF
few	TRBV7-5	15	.	TRBJ1-5	TGTGCCAGAAGCCGCGACAGGAGATTTAATCAGCCCCAGCATTTT	CARSRDRRFNQPQHF
.	TRBV10-2	12	TRBD1	TRBJ2-3	TGCGCCAACGGACAGGGGAGAGATACGCAGTATTTT	CANGQGRDTQYF
.	TRBV7-9	16	TRBD2	TRBJ2-2	TGTGCCAGCAGCTTAGAAAGCGGGGGGGCCACCGGGGAGCTGTTTTTT	CASSLESGGATGELFF
.	TRBV28	14	.	TRBJ2-7	TGTGCCAGCAGTTCACAGGGTCGGTCCTACGAGCAGTACTTC	CASSSQGRSYEQYF
.	TRBV10-1	15	TRBD1	TRBJ2-7	TGCGCCAGCAGTGAGGAGGGCAGGGGGCGGTACGAGCAGTACTTC	CASSEEGRGRYEQYF
.	TRBV6-1	13	.	TRBJ1-1	TGTGCCAGCAGTAAGGAGATGCGGGGTGAAGCTTTCTTT	CASSKEMRGEAFF
.	TRBV5-4	14	TRBD1	TRBJ2-7	TGTGCCAGCAGAACCGGGACAGACTCCTACGAGCAGTACTTC	CASRTGTDSYEQYF
once	TRBV19	14	.	TRBJ1-1	TGTGCCAGTAGTATCGGTGAAGGGTATGGTGAAGCTTTCTTT	CASSIGEGYGEAFF
.	TRBV28	19	.	TRBJ2-3	TGTGCCAGCAGTTTATCCGGGCTTGGGAGGGACAGATTCACAGATACGCAGTATTTT	CASSLSGLGRDRFTDTQYF
medium-sized	TRBV4-2	16	TRBD2	TRBJ2-7	TGTGCCAGCAGCCAAGTAATGGCTAGCGGGGGATACGAGCAGTACTTC	CASSQVMASGGYEQYF
.	TRBV28	14	.	TRBJ2-7	TGTGCCAGCAGCTCCGGGACATACTCCTACGAGCAGTACTTC	CASSSGTYSYEQYF
.	TRBV28	13	.	TRBJ2-2	TGTGCCAGCAGCATAAGGGTGGCCGGGGAGCTGTTTTTT	CASSIRVAGELFF
.	TRBV7-2	16	TRBD2	TRBJ2-7	TGTGCCAGCAGCTTAGGGCTAGCGGGGGGGCTAAACGAGCAGTACTTC	CASSLGLAGGLNEQYF
once	TRBV4-2	15	.	TRBJ2-3	TGTGCCAGCAGCCAAGATGAACTAGGGACAGATACGCAGTATTTT	CASSQDELGTDTQYF
.	TRBV15	19	TRBD1	TRBJ1-5	TGTGCCACCAGCAGAGATGAAGGGGGACAGTTAGACTTAAATCAGCCCCAGCATTTT	CATSRDEGGQLDLNQPQHF
.	TRBV30	16	TRBD1	TRBJ1-1	TGTGCCTGGAGTCGACAGGGTGGAGGCGGGGGCACTGAAGCTTTCTTT	CAWSRQGGGGGTEAFF
.	TRBV28	12	.	TRBJ1-4	TGTGCCAGCAGTCTAGGAGATGAAAAACTGTTTTTT	CASSLGDEKLFF
.	TRBV11-2	14	.	TRBJ2-1	TGTGCCAGCAGCCATGGGGGGCAGAACAATGAGCAGTTCTTC	CASSHGGQNNEQFF
.	TRBV9	17	TRBD1	TRBJ2-3	TGTGCCAGCAGCGCACTACCAGGGGGCGCCTCAGGAGATACGCAGTATTTT	CASSALPGGASGDTQYF
.	TRBV6-1	16	TRBD2	TRBJ2-1	TGTGCCAGCAGTGTCCACTCTAGCGGGGGGGCAATTGAGCAGTTCTTC	CASSVHSSGGAIEQFF
.	TRBV6-5	13	.	TRBJ1-5	TGTGCCAGCAGTCTGGGGGCGCGGCAGCCCCAGCATTTT	CASSLGARQPQHF
.	TRBV18	16	TRBD1	TRBJ1-3	TGTGCCAGCTCACTTCAGGGGGCTTCGGAAGGAAACACCATATATTTT	CASSLQGASEGNTIYF
.	TRBV7-3	12	TRBD1	TRBJ1-1	TGTGCCAGCAGCTTAGACAGGGCTGAAGCTTTCTTT	CASSLDRAEAFF
once	TRBV7-2	14	.	TRBJ2-2	TGTGCCAGCAGCTGGGATCCGGGCACCGGGGAGCTGTTTTTT	CASSWDPGTGELFF
.	TRBV29-1	11	.	TRBJ2-1	TGCAGCGTCGACCGTGGCAATGAGCAGTTCTTC	CSVDRGNEQFF
many	TRBV13	15	.	TRBJ1-2	TGTGCCAGCAGCTCCCTGGTATTGTCTAACTATGGCTACACCTTC	CASSSLVLSNYGYTF
.	TRBV5-1	14	.	TRBJ2-3	TGCGCCAGCAGCTTTCCCGGGACGGGAGATACGCAGTATTTT	CASSFPGTGDTQYF
few	TRBV11-2	15	TRBD2	TRBJ2-3	TGTGCCAGCAGCCGGACCGGGGGGAGCACAGATACGCAGTATTTT	CASSRTGGSTDTQYF
.	TRBV5-4	14	.	TRBJ2-5	TGTGCCAGCAGCTTGGCAGGAGGCCAAGAGACCCAGTACTTC	CASSLAGGQETQYF
.	TRBV2	13	TRBD1	TRBJ2-1	TGTGCCAGCAGCACGACAGGGTACAATGAGCAGTTCTTC	CASSTTGYNEQFF
.	TRBV7-2	15	.	TRBJ2-2	TGTGCCAGCAGCCGAGACATCATCAACACCGGGGAGCTGTTTTTT	CASSRDIINTGELFF
.	TRBV6-5	14	TRBD1	TRBJ1-2	TGTGCCAGCAGGAAACAGGGGGAGGCCTATGGCTACACCTTC	CASRKQGEAYGYTF
few	TRBV5-1	12	.	TRBJ2-3	TGCGCCAGCAGCTTGGTGACAGATACGCAGTATTTT	CASSLVTDTQYF
many	TRBV6-5	14	.	TRBJ2-5	TGTGCCAGCACCCCCAACGGGGCCCGGCAGACCCAGTACTTC	CASTPNGARQTQYF